Included here is one TCR beta chain sequence, with context. Its target is unknown. The sample originates from a study of OX40 agonist ivuxolimab in advanced cancers. Turning to the study itself: Males comprised 82.7% of the group, whose mean age was approximately 60 years (range roughly 20 to 85). Checkpoint inhibitors had been given previously to around 38% of patients.

Measured with immunoSEQ multiplex PCR; TCRdb has only the in-frame clones, and not every one. The sample has under 20,000 clones, roughly nine tenths seen once. The CDR3 sequence is 15 residues long. Per the germline V gene, CDR1 is SGDLS and CDR2 is YYNGEE. V was clipped by 2 bases and J by 5 bases; unmatched bases: 6. Points from the study as a whole: Mean expanded clone counts were higher in CD8+ than CD4+ T cells.

The chain uses TRBV9 and TRBJ2-1; the match to TRBD2 covers 8 bases. The TCR comes from an adult with an advanced solid tumor such as melanoma, head and neck, liver or kidney cancer. The sample consisted of CD4+ or CD8+ T cells sorted from blood, taken in a trial of the OX40 agonist ivuxolimab. The CDR3 DNA reads TGTGCCAGCAGCGTCGCAGCGGGAGATCACAATGAGCAGTTCTTC. Translation: CASSVAAGDHNEQFF.